The 27 T cell receptor beta chains presented below share a single source sample, sequenced in a study of CXCR3-negative and CXCR3-positive naive CD8 T cells. Whole-study results and caveats: In CXCR3-positive naive cells, the TRB CDR3s were more hydrophobic than in CXCR3-negative naive cells.

Their recognized antigens are unknown. All TRB cDNA libraries came from 5' RACE performed with UMI labels. TCRdb re-called the 5' RACE reads; one entry per CDR3 protein, DNA not given. Found here are around 50,000 distinct CDR3 sequences; the top ten clones hold around 0.51%. The specimen sequenced was naive CXCR3+ CD8+ T cells from blood. Subset of the sample: CD45RO-CCR7+CD27+CD95- naive CD8+ T cells expressing CXCR3 (TNR3+). Every receptor here comes from a human donor in good health. Some clones in this sample may be carry-over from other donors' samples.

The CDR3 reads CASSLGGSNTEAFF. J is TRBJ1-1 and V is TRBV7-9. CDR3 length equals 14 residues. Germline V lookup: CDR1 SEHNR, CDR2 FQNEAQ (reference sequence).

CDR3 region: CASTPRGVGVLDEQFF. The chain couples TRBV27 to TRBJ2-1; TCRdb picks TRBD1, but there is no DNA to check that call. The CDR3 is 16 amino acids. CDR1 is MNHEY, CDR2 SMNVEV, per germline (reference sequence).

The chain is built from TRBV9 and TRBJ2-1; TCRdb gives TRBD2 as the D gene, but with no DNA this cannot be confirmed. CDR1 is SGDLS and CDR2 is YYNGEE in the germline V gene. The CDR3 sequence is 15 residues long. The CDR3 protein is CASSSQAGGHNEKFF.

V gene TRBV28 combines with J gene TRBJ2-5; TCRdb designates TRBD2, a call that cannot be tested without DNA. There are 14 residues in the CDR3. The germline CDR1 and CDR2 sequences are MDHEN and SYDVKM. The CDR3 sequence: CASIQTSGQETQYF.

This chain joins TRBV20-1 and TRBJ2-5; the D call of TRBD2 rests on TCRdb alone, since no DNA is present to check it. The germline CDR1 and CDR2 sequences are DFQATT and SNEGSKA (reference sequence). The CDR3 contains 17 residues. The CDR3 reads CSAKLAGGPSVQETQYF.

This chain uses TRBV2 with TRBJ2-7; TCRdb's D gene call, TRBD2, goes unchecked for lack of DNA. In germline, CDR1 is SNHLY, CDR2 FYNNEI. The CDR3 has 14 residues. The CDR3 loop is CASSTGLAAYEQYF. Full variable domain (missing parts from reference TRBV2 and TRBJ2-7): EPEVTQTPSHQVTQMGQEVILRCVPISNHLYFYWYRQILGQKVEFLVSFYNNEISEKSEIFDDQFSVERPDGSNFTLKIRSTKLEDSAMYFCASSTGLAAYEQYFGPGTRLTVT.

The J gene is TRBJ2-7, the V gene TRBV12-3 or TRBV12-4. The CDR3 has 12 residues. The chain's CDR3 is CASSKLNYEQYF.

The chain couples TRBV11-2 to TRBJ1-1; with no DNA, the TCRdb D assignment of TRBD1 cannot be verified. Per the germline V gene, CDR1 is SGHAT and CDR2 is FQNNGV. This CDR3 has 13 amino acids. The CDR3 reads CASSIQGSTEAFF.

The chain carries TRBV7-9 and TRBJ2-7. The V gene's germline CDR1 is SEHNR and CDR2 FQNEAQ (reference sequence). The CDR3 extends over 13 amino acids. CDR3 protein: CASSLVGRYEQYF.

The V and J genes are TRBV7-6 and TRBJ1-1. The CDR3 loop spans 15 amino acids. Germline CDR1 is SGHVS and CDR2 is FNYEAQ. The CDR3 sequence is CASSLEGTRYTEAFF. Using reference TRBV7-6 and TRBJ1-1 for the parts outside the CDR3, the full variable domain is GAGVSQSPRYKVTKRGQDVALRCDPISGHVSLYWYRQALGQGPEFLTYFNYEAQQDKSGLPNDRFSAERPEGSISTLTIQRTEQRDSAMYRCASSLEGTRYTEAFFGQGTRLTVV.

The rearrangement uses TRBV19 and TRBJ2-3; TCRdb lists TRBD1, though no DNA is available to test this call. The CDR3 contains 14 residues. Germline CDR1 is LNHDA and CDR2 is SQIVND (reference sequence). The CDR3 reads CASSRSAGTDTQYF.

This chain links TRBV7-9 with TRBJ2-5. The V gene's germline CDR1 is SEHNR and CDR2 FQNEAQ (reference sequence). This CDR3 is 15 amino acids long. The CDR3 region is CASSSRTKYQETQYF.

The rearrangement links TRBV6-5 to TRBJ1-5; the D call of TRBD1 rests on TCRdb alone, since no DNA is present to check it. This CDR3 is built from 14 residues. Germline CDR1 is MNHEY and CDR2 is SVGAGI. The CDR3 spells CASSPRGFGQPQHF.

The V gene is TRBV7-9, the J gene TRBJ2-3; absent DNA, TCRdb's TRBD1 call cannot be checked. Per germline, CDR1 SEHNR and CDR2 FQNEAQ (reference sequence). The CDR3 contains 14 residues. This CDR3 is CASSLIPQGDTQYF.

The rearrangement joins TRBV20-1 to TRBJ2-3; TCRdb names TRBD2, which stays unverified in the absence of DNA. CDR3 length: 14 residues. Germline V gene sequence: CDR1 DFQATT, CDR2 SNEGSKA (reference sequence). The CDR3 protein is CSAVTSASTDTQYF.

The chain uses TRBV5-1 and TRBJ1-1; TCRdb selects TRBD1, and the lack of DNA leaves this call unchecked. In germline, CDR1 is SGHRS, CDR2 YFSETQ. The CDR3 has 13 amino acids. This CDR3 is CASSAGQSTEAFF.

The chain uses TRBV20-1 and TRBJ2-7; TCRdb lists TRBD2, though no DNA is available to test this call. The CDR3 consists of 14 residues. CDR1 is DFQATT and CDR2 is SNEGSKA in the germline V gene (reference sequence). CDR3 region: CSARGLADSYEQYF.

The genes are TRBV19 and TRBJ1-2; TCRdb gives TRBD1 as the D gene, but with no DNA this cannot be confirmed. The CDR3 runs 12 residues. The germline V gene encodes CDR1 LNHDA and CDR2 SQIVND (reference sequence). CDR3 sequence reads: CASMGEGYGYTF.

This rearrangement joins TRBV14 to TRBJ2-1; as DNA is missing, the TRBD1 call by TCRdb cannot be tested. CDR1 SGHDN and CDR2 FVKESK come from the germline V gene. This CDR3 has 15 residues. The CDR3 sequence: CASSQVQGEINEQFF.

The V and J genes are TRBV3-1 and TRBJ2-7; checking the TCRdb D call of TRBD2 is not possible without DNA. This CDR3 comprises 17 residues. CDR1 and CDR2 from the germline V gene are LGHDT and YNNKEL (reference sequence). Here the CDR3 reads CASSQEGLAGAHYEQYF.

The V gene is TRBV12-3 or TRBV12-4, the J gene TRBJ2-7; TCRdb's assignment of TRBD1 cannot be checked, as there is no DNA. There are 15 residues in the CDR3. The CDR3 reads CASSSTDDKPYEQYF.

V is TRBV29-1 and J is TRBJ2-2; TCRdb's D call of TRBD1 is untestable without DNA. Germline V lookup: CDR1 SQVTM, CDR2 ANQGSEA. The CDR3 contains 14 residues. The CDR3 reads CSVATGTNTGELFF.

CDR3: CASSPIGAYNEQFF. This chain connects TRBV7-9 to TRBJ2-1; TCRdb's D call of TRBD1 is untestable without DNA. From germline, CDR1 is SEHNR and CDR2 FQNEAQ (reference sequence). This CDR3 is 14 amino acids long.

The genes are TRBV5-8 and TRBJ2-7; TCRdb returns TRBD1, unconfirmable since there is no DNA. CDR1 SGHTS and CDR2 YDEGEE come from the germline V gene. The CDR3 sequence is 15 residues long. The CDR3 loop reads CASSLGTEVHDEQYF.

This chain uses TRBV28 with TRBJ2-1; absent DNA, TCRdb's TRBD2 call cannot be checked. The CDR3 is 16 residues long. Germline-derived CDR1 and CDR2 are MDHEN and SYDVKM. CDR3: CASSFASGVSYNEQFF.

The chain has TRBV5-1 and TRBJ2-7. In germline, CDR1 is SGHRS, CDR2 YFSETQ. The CDR3 has 14 amino acids. The CDR3 loop reads CASSPDPKDYEQYF.

The rearrangement uses TRBV20-1 and TRBJ2-3. In germline, CDR1 is DFQATT, CDR2 SNEGSKA (reference sequence). The CDR3 is 14 residues long. The CDR3 spells CSASLAARKDTQYF.